A selection of T cell receptor beta chains follows, all from one sample in a study of STAT3 mutations in large granular lymphocyte leukemia. Some clones are missing from TCRdb's copy, which holds only in-frame ones; the method was immunoSEQ multiplex PCR. The top ten clones hold 45% to 60% of a sample with 3,200 or so clones, roughly 90% of them seen once. Sequencing used peripheral blood mononuclear cells. These receptors came from a man aged 40-49 years with T-cell large granular lymphocyte leukemia. Some clones in this sample may be carry-over from other donors' samples. Each CDR3 is given with its conserved first and last residue. D genes are given only for firm matches. Only part of the rows carry a size: once, few, many, or a class if the clone is expanded.

clone size,CDR3 length,V gene,D gene,J gene,CDR3 protein,CDR3 DNA
NA,16,TRBV27,TRBD2,TRBJ2-5,CASREWATSVSETQYF,TGTGCCAGCAGAGAATGGGCGACTAGCGTGTCGGAGACCCAGTACTTC
NA,16,TRBV5-5,TRBD1,TRBJ2-7,CASSLAGTGISYEQYF,TGTGCCAGCAGCTTGGCAGGGACAGGAATATCCTACGAGCAGTACTTC
NA,14,TRBV7-2,TRBD2,TRBJ2-1,CASSQGTSDTEQFF,TGTGCCAGCAGCCAGGGGACTAGCGACACTGAGCAGTTCTTC
NA,16,TRBV29-1,TRBD1,TRBJ2-3,CSVATFWGQGPDTQYF,TGCAGCGTTGCTACTTTTTGGGGACAGGGGCCAGATACGCAGTATTTT
NA,15,TRBV5-1,NA,TRBJ2-3,CASSSLQGPTDTQYF,TGCGCCAGCAGCTCGTTACAGGGACCCACAGATACGCAGTATTTT
once,17,TRBV4-3,TRBD2,TRBJ2-1,CASSLQVQAGAYNEQFF,TGCGCCAGCAGCCTCCAAGTTCAGGCGGGGGCCTACAATGAGCAGTTCTTC
NA,15,TRBV4-3,NA,TRBJ1-2,CASSQRQGATRGYTF,TGCGCCAGCAGCCAAAGGCAGGGTGCTACCCGGGGCTACACCTTC
NA,15,TRBV7-9,TRBD1,TRBJ1-2,CASSFGQGTNYGYTF,TGTGCCAGCAGCTTTGGACAGGGGACTAACTATGGCTACACCTTC
NA,17,TRBV7-2,TRBD1,TRBJ2-5,CASSFYGRQGASETQYF,TGTGCCAGCAGCTTCTATGGTAGACAGGGGGCTTCGGAGACCCAGTACTTC
few,15,TRBV29-1,TRBD1,TRBJ2-7,CSVELGDRTTYEQYF,TGCAGCGTTGAGCTAGGGGACAGGACAACCTACGAGCAGTACTTC
NA,15,TRBV4-3,NA,TRBJ2-7,CASSQARAAYYEQYF,TGCGCCAGCAGCCAAGCAAGGGCGGCTTACTACGAGCAGTACTTC
NA,16,TRBV5-1,TRBD1,TRBJ1-2,CASALQGEMQDGGYTF,TGCGCCAGCGCATTACAGGGGGAAATGCAGGATGGTGGCTACACCTTC
NA,10,TRBV7-9,NA,TRBJ2-5,CASSVETQYF,TGTGCCAGCAGCGTAGAGACCCAGTACTTC
NA,14,TRBV25-1,NA,TRBJ2-2,CASTRDTRTGELFF,TGTGCCAGCACCCGGGACACACGAACCGGGGAGCTGTTTTTT
NA,12,TRBV7-2,NA,TRBJ2-1,CASSFGYNEQFF,TGTGCCAGCAGCTTCGGCTACAATGAGCAGTTCTTC
NA,16,TRBV9,TRBD2,TRBJ2-7,CASSSGTSGGVYEQYF,TGTGCCAGCAGCTCAGGGACTAGCGGGGGGGTTTACGAGCAGTACTTC
NA,16,TRBV6-6,NA,TRBJ1-6,CASSYSRTSYNSPLHF,TGTGCCAGCAGTTACTCCCGGACCTCCTATAATTCACCCCTCCACTTT
NA,14,TRBV7-2,TRBD1,TRBJ1-2,CASSIEQGWNGYTF,TGTGCCAGCAGCATTGAACAGGGGTGGAATGGCTACACCTTC
NA,15,TRBV5-1,TRBD2,TRBJ2-7,CASSLSSGSSYEQYF,TGCGCCAGCAGCCTAAGCAGCGGGAGCTCCTACGAGCAGTACTTC
few,14,TRBV5-5,NA,TRBJ1-2,CASSVGSSNYGYTF,TGTGCCAGCAGCGTAGGATCTTCTAACTATGGCTACACCTTC
large,17,TRBV11-2,NA,TRBJ1-1,CASSLEGPENYGPEAFF,TGTGCCAGCAGCTTAGAAGGACCCGAAAACTACGGACCTGAAGCTTTCTTT
NA,14,TRBV2,NA,TRBJ1-5,CASSSGALNQPQHF,TGTGCCAGCAGTTCAGGGGCACTCAATCAGCCCCAGCATTTT
NA,15,TRBV7-3,NA,TRBJ2-1,CASSLLMSSYNEQFF,TGTGCCAGCAGCTTACTTATGAGCTCCTACAATGAGCAGTTCTTC
NA,16,TRBV5-4,NA,TRBJ2-2,CASSHQSGRYTGELFF,TGTGCCAGCAGCCATCAGTCGGGGCGATACACCGGGGAGCTGTTTTTT
NA,15,TRBV30,TRBD1,TRBJ2-2,CAWSASGTDLGELFF,TGTGCCTGGAGTGCCTCCGGGACAGACCTCGGGGAGCTGTTTTTT
NA,14,TRBV5-1,NA,TRBJ2-7,CASSLAGASYEQYF,TGCGCCAGCAGCTTGGCAGGGGCCTCCTACGAGCAGTACTTC
once,14,TRBV11-2,TRBD1,TRBJ2-7,CASSGPGQGREQYF,TGTGCCAGCAGCGGCCCCGGACAGGGCCGAGAGCAGTACTTC
NA,17,TRBV10-2,TRBD1,TRBJ1-6,CASSESGRGFSNSPLHF,TGCGCCAGCAGTGAGTCGGGCAGGGGGTTTAGTAATTCACCCCTCCACTTT
NA,16,TRBV6-4,TRBD2,TRBJ2-3,CASSDSTSGGADTQYF,TGTGCCAGCAGTGACTCGACTAGCGGGGGGGCAGATACGCAGTATTTT
NA,15,TRBV6-5,TRBD1,TRBJ1-2,CASSPWDRVYYGYTF,TGTGCCAGCAGCCCCTGGGACAGGGTTTACTATGGCTACACCTTC
NA,14,TRBV4-3,NA,TRBJ2-7,CASSQDRGPYEQYF,TGCGCCAGCAGCCAAGATCGAGGGCCCTACGAGCAGTACTTC
NA,14,TRBV19,NA,TRBJ1-1,CASSAQGRDTEAFF,TGTGCCAGTAGTGCACAGGGAAGGGACACTGAAGCTTTCTTT
NA,15,TRBV19,TRBD2,TRBJ2-1,CASSIGAGGYNEQFF,TGTGCCAGTAGTATAGGAGCGGGGGGGTACAATGAGCAGTTCTTC
NA,17,TRBV28,TRBD1,TRBJ2-4,CASSLISAGGARNIQYF,TGTGCCAGCAGTTTAATCTCGGCAGGGGGCGCGCGAAACATTCAGTACTTC
NA,15,TRBV5-1,NA,TRBJ2-3,CASSLDPPPADTQYF,TGCGCCAGCAGCTTGGACCCACCCCCGGCCGATACGCAGTATTTT
NA,15,TRBV18,TRBD1,TRBJ1-2,CASSSRQGAIEGYTF,TGTGCCAGCTCATCAAGACAGGGGGCGATTGAGGGCTACACCTTC
NA,16,TRBV5-1,TRBD1,TRBJ1-4,CASSLAVQGAGEKLFF,TGCGCCAGCAGCTTGGCCGTACAGGGGGCTGGTGAAAAACTGTTTTTT
NA,14,TRBV18,TRBD1,TRBJ2-7,CASSLRQGLYEQYF,TGTGCCAGCTCCCTACGACAGGGTCTCTACGAGCAGTACTTC
NA,16,TRBV28,NA,TRBJ1-5,CASSLVWGMGLGPQHF,TGTGCCAGCAGTTTGGTGTGGGGTATGGGGCTTGGGCCCCAGCATTTT
NA,15,TRBV4-3,TRBD2,TRBJ2-7,CASSQELAGGLEQYF,TGCGCCAGCAGCCAAGAGCTAGCGGGGGGGCTCGAGCAGTACTTC
NA,13,TRBV5-4,NA,TRBJ2-3,CASSSALADTQYF,TGTGCCAGCAGCTCCGCACTAGCAGATACGCAGTATTTT
NA,13,TRBV7-9,NA,TRBJ2-5,CASSLRQEETQYF,TGTGCCAGCAGCTTACGACAGGAAGAGACCCAGTACTTC
NA,15,TRBV30,NA,TRBJ1-2,CAWIARAGRATGYTF,TGTGCCTGGATTGCGCGGGCAGGGAGGGCCACTGGCTACACCTTC
NA,14,TRBV18,NA,TRBJ2-2,CASSPGVQIGELFF,TGTGCCAGCTCACCGGGAGTGCAGATCGGGGAGCTGTTTTTT
few,15,TRBV6-5,NA,TRBJ2-7,CASSYSQRAQGGQYF,TGTGCCAGCAGTTACTCTCAGCGGGCCCAAGGAGGGCAGTACTTC